A selection of T cell receptor beta chains follows, all from one sample in a study of blood T cell repertoires in COVID-19. TCRdb keeps only in-frame clones here, not all; method: immunoSEQ multiplex PCR. This table holds 300,000 or so clones, 91% found once. The sample comprised peripheral blood. Receptors originate from a woman in her thirties with COVID-19, enrolled during active disease. The CDR3 runs from the conserved cysteine through the conserved F or W. A D gene is named only where the DNA matches it firmly. The size field is filled for only some rows; it gives once, few, many or a size class.

V: TRBV6-5
size: .
J: TRBJ1-2
length: 14
D: .
DNA: TGTGCCAGCAGTTACTCGTCAGGAATTTATGGCTACACCTTC
CDR3: CASSYSSGIYGYTF

V: TRBV11-3
size: .
J: TRBJ1-1
length: 15
D: .
DNA: TGTGCCAGCAGCTTAGACTCGACAGGTACGGAGGAAGCTTTCTTT
CDR3: CASSLDSTGTEEAFF

V: TRBV9
size: few
J: TRBJ2-7
length: 14
D: .
DNA: TGTGCCAGCAGCGCGACTAGGGCCCCTGACGAGCAGTACTTC
CDR3: CASSATRAPDEQYF

V: TRBV28
size: .
J: TRBJ2-3
length: 13
D: .
DNA: TGTGCCAGCAGTGACACACCGAAAATTGAGCAGTATTTT
CDR3: CASSDTPKIEQYF

V: TRBV5-4
size: .
J: TRBJ1-6
length: 19
D: .
DNA: TGTGCCAGCAGCTCGGCCCCCGGGGGTTCGAGCTCCTATAATTCACCCCTCCACTTT
CDR3: CASSSAPGGSSSYNSPLHF

V: TRBV7-2
size: .
J: TRBJ2-7
length: 15
D: TRBD2
DNA: TGTGCCAGCAGCGGTAGCGGGAGTGGACCTTACGAGCAGTACTTC
CDR3: CASSGSGSGPYEQYF

V: TRBV5-4
size: .
J: TRBJ1-6
length: 15
D: TRBD1
DNA: TGTGCCAGCAGCTTGACGACAGGGAGGAAATCACCCCTCCACTTT
CDR3: CASSLTTGRKSPLHF

V: TRBV10-1
size: .
J: TRBJ2-5
length: 15
D: TRBD1
DNA: TGCGCCAGCAGTGCTCGGACAGGGTACCAAGAGACCCAGTACTTC
CDR3: CASSARTGYQETQYF

V: TRBV27
size: .
J: TRBJ2-1
length: 14
D: TRBD2
DNA: TGTGCCAGCAGTGGACTAGCGGGAGAGTTAGAGCAGTTCTTC
CDR3: CASSGLAGELEQFF

V: TRBV7-3
size: .
J: TRBJ2-7
length: 14
D: .
DNA: TGTGCCAGCAGCTTATACGGGAGAACGAACGAGCAGTACTTC
CDR3: CASSLYGRTNEQYF

V: TRBV28
size: .
J: TRBJ1-1
length: 15
D: .
DNA: TGTGCCAGCAGTGTGATACAGCAAAGGAACACTGAAGCTTTCTTT
CDR3: CASSVIQQRNTEAFF

V: TRBV19
size: .
J: TRBJ1-1
length: 13
D: .
DNA: TGTGCCAGTAGTATGGGGGGGGTCACTGAAGCTTTCTTT
CDR3: CASSMGGVTEAFF

V: TRBV7-6
size: .
J: TRBJ2-7
length: 16
D: TRBD1
DNA: TGTGCCAGCAGCTCCTATAGGGGACAGGGGACCTACGAGCAGTACTTC
CDR3: CASSSYRGQGTYEQYF

V: TRBV19
size: .
J: TRBJ1-5
length: 16
D: .
DNA: TGTGCCAGTAGCCACCCGGGGAGGGGATGGGATCAGCCCCAGCATTTT
CDR3: CASSHPGRGWDQPQHF

V: TRBV5-5
size: .
J: TRBJ2-7
length: 16
D: TRBD1
DNA: TGTGCCAGCAGCCGGGTGTTAGGACAGGGTGGTGACGAGCAGTACTTC
CDR3: CASSRVLGQGGDEQYF

V: TRBV5-1
size: .
J: TRBJ1-5
length: 14
D: .
DNA: TGCGCCAGCAGCCTATCAGGGGATGAACAGCCCCAGCATTTT
CDR3: CASSLSGDEQPQHF

V: TRBV6-5
size: .
J: TRBJ2-1
length: 13
D: .
DNA: TGTGCCAGCTGGTTGAGGGGGTACAATGAGCAGTTCTTC
CDR3: CASWLRGYNEQFF

V: TRBV6-6
size: .
J: TRBJ2-7
length: 21
D: .
DNA: TGTGCCAGCAGCAGGAGTACTCCCGGGGTTAAAGGGAGCGGGCGAACCTACGAGCAGTACTTC
CDR3: CASSRSTPGVKGSGRTYEQYF

V: TRBV6-2/TRBV6-3
size: .
J: TRBJ2-1
length: 15
D: .
DNA: TGTGCCAGCAGTTCGCCGCTAGCGCTCTACAATGAGCAGTTCTTC
CDR3: CASSSPLALYNEQFF

V: TRBV19
size: .
J: TRBJ1-1
length: 13
D: .
DNA: TGTGCCAGTAGTAACAGCCGCAACACTGAAGCTTTCTTT
CDR3: CASSNSRNTEAFF

V: TRBV28
size: .
J: TRBJ2-3
length: 12
D: .
DNA: TGTGCCAGCAGCCTCCGACTAGGAACGCAGTATTTT
CDR3: CASSLRLGTQYF

V: TRBV27
size: .
J: TRBJ1-4
length: 14
D: .
DNA: TGTGCCAGCAGTATACATCCGACTAATGAAAAACTGTTTTTT
CDR3: CASSIHPTNEKLFF

V: TRBV4-1
size: .
J: TRBJ2-3
length: 16
D: TRBD2
DNA: TGCGCCAGCAGCCAACAAGCAAGCGGGACGACAGATACGCAGTATTTT
CDR3: CASSQQASGTTDTQYF

V: TRBV27
size: .
J: TRBJ2-5
length: 16
D: TRBD2
DNA: TGTGCCAGCAGTCCTAGACTAGCGGGAGGGCAAGAGACCCAGTACTTC
CDR3: CASSPRLAGGQETQYF

V: TRBV10-1
size: .
J: TRBJ1-3
length: 14
D: .
DNA: TGCGCCAGCACAGGCCCAAGTTCTGGAAACACCATATATTTT
CDR3: CASTGPSSGNTIYF

V: TRBV28
size: .
J: TRBJ2-7
length: 16
D: TRBD2
DNA: TGTGCCAGCAGGGACGGGACTAGCGCCTGGACCTACGAGCAGTACTTC
CDR3: CASRDGTSAWTYEQYF

V: TRBV7-9
size: .
J: TRBJ2-7
length: 13
D: TRBD2
DNA: TGTGCCAGTAGGGTAGCGGGATCCTACGAGCAGTACTTC
CDR3: CASRVAGSYEQYF

V: TRBV27
size: .
J: TRBJ1-5
length: 15
D: TRBD1
DNA: TGTGCCAGCAGCCAGGGGGCGCGAAGCAATCAGCCCCAGCATTTT
CDR3: CASSQGARSNQPQHF

V: TRBV5-1
size: .
J: TRBJ2-1
length: 14
D: TRBD1
DNA: TGCGCCAGCAGCCCAGGACAGGGAATCGATGAGCAGTTCTTC
CDR3: CASSPGQGIDEQFF

V: TRBV2
size: .
J: TRBJ2-7
length: 13
D: TRBD1
DNA: TGTGCCAGAGGCGACAGGGATCTCTACGAGCAGTACTTC
CDR3: CARGDRDLYEQYF

V: TRBV28
size: .
J: TRBJ2-3
length: 13
D: .
DNA: TGTGCCAGCAAACAGGGTGGTTCAGATACGCAGTATTTT
CDR3: CASKQGGSDTQYF

V: TRBV5-1
size: .
J: TRBJ2-2
length: 14
D: .
DNA: TGCGCCAGCAGTCCTACACAGTCGTCCGGGGAGCTGTTTTTT
CDR3: CASSPTQSSGELFF

V: TRBV19
size: .
J: TRBJ1-1
length: 13
D: .
DNA: TGTGCCAGTGGGAGGACGGGTAACACTGAAGCTTTCTTT
CDR3: CASGRTGNTEAFF

V: TRBV5-1
size: .
J: TRBJ2-7
length: 12
D: .
DNA: TGCGCCAGCAGCCCAGACTCCTACGAGCAGTACTTC
CDR3: CASSPDSYEQYF

V: TRBV27
size: .
J: TRBJ2-7
length: 16
D: TRBD2
DNA: TGTGCCAGCAGTTTCCTCACGGGAGGGTTAAACTACGAGCAGTACTTC
CDR3: CASSFLTGGLNYEQYF

V: TRBV5-4
size: few
J: TRBJ1-2
length: 14
D: TRBD1
DNA: TGTGCCAGCAGCCCGGTGGGACAGACTTATGGCTACACCTTC
CDR3: CASSPVGQTYGYTF

V: TRBV27
size: few
J: TRBJ2-1
length: 11
D: .
DNA: TGTGCCAGCAGTTTTGGGAGATTAAAAGTCTTC
CDR3: CASSFGRLKVF

V: TRBV7-2
size: .
J: TRBJ1-5
length: 16
D: .
DNA: TGTGCCAGCAGCCCACGAGGGGGGGGTTTCGGGCAGCCCCAGCATTTT
CDR3: CASSPRGGGFGQPQHF

V: TRBV30
size: .
J: TRBJ2-5
length: 11
D: .
DNA: TGTGCCTGGGGACCCAAAGAGACCCAGTACTTC
CDR3: CAWGPKETQYF